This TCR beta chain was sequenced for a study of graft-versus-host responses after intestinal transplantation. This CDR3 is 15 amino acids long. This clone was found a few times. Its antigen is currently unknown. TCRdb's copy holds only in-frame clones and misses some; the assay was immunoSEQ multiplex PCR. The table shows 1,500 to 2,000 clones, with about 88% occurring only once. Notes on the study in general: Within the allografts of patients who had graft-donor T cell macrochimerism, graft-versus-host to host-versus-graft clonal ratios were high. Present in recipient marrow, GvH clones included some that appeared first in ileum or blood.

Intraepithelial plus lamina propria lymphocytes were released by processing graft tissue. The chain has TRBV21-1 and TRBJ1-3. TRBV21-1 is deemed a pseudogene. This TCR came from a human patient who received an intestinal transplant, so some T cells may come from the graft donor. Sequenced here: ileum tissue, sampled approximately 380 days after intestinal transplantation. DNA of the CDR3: TGTGCCAGCAGGAGCCATTTACACGCACGAAACACCATATATTTT. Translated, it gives CASRSHLHARNTIYF.